This T cell receptor (beta chain) comes out of a study of blood T cell repertoires in COVID-19. About the research overall: Acute and convalescent COVID-19 samples came from the United States, Italy and Spain. T cells, B-cell-depleted T cells, or PBMCs provided the cDNA or gDNA that served as material.

Data came from immunoSEQ multiplex PCR; TCRdb stores just in-frame clones and leaves some out. The table has 200,000 to 300,000 clones, roughly 80% seen once. V lost 6 bases and J lost 0, with 18 bases in between. CDR1 LGHDT and CDR2 YNNKEL come from the germline V gene (reference sequence). CDR3 length equals 17 residues. Sequenced input: peripheral blood. The chain has TRBV3-1 (or the pseudogene TRBV3-2) and TRBJ1-5, with D perhaps TRBD1 (5 bases). The receptor was isolated from a woman of 80 years or more with COVID-19, enrolled during active disease. The CDR3 loop reads CASRGTKDIPSNQPQHF. In DNA form, the CDR3 reads TGTGCCAGCAGGGGCACAAAGGACATCCCTAGCAATCAGCCCCAGCATTTT.